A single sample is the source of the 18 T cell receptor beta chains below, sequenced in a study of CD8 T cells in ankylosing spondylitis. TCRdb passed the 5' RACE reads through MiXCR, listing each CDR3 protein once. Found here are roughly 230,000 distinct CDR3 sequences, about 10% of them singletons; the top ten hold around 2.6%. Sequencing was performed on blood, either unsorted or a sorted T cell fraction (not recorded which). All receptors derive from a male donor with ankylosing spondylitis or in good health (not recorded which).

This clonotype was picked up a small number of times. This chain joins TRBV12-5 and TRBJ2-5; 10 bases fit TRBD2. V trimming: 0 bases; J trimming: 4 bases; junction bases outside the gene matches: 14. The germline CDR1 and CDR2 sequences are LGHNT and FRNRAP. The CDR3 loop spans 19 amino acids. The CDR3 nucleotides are TGTGCTAGTGGTTTGGTAGCCTTGGCGAGCGGGAGGGCCGGAGAGACCCAGTACTTC. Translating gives CASGLVALASGRAGETQYF. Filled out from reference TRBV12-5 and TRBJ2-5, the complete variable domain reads DARVTQTPRHKVTEMGQEVTMRCQPILGHNTVFWYRQTMMQGLELLAYFRNRAPLDDSGMPKDRFSAEMPDATLATLKIQPSEPRDSAVYFCASGLVALASGRAGETQYFGPGTRLLVL.

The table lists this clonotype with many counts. The CDR3, as DNA: TGTGCCAGCAGCCTGGCCCCCTGGGGCGGGGGGGTCCAAGAGACCCAGTACTTC. It encodes CASSLAPWGGGVQETQYF. The V and J genes are TRBV3-1 and TRBJ2-5, with 9 nucleotides matching TRBD2. Germline V gene lookup returns CDR1 LGHDT and CDR2 YNNKEL (reference sequence). The CDR3 has 18 amino acids. V lost 4 bases and J lost 1; bases outside the gene matches: 13.

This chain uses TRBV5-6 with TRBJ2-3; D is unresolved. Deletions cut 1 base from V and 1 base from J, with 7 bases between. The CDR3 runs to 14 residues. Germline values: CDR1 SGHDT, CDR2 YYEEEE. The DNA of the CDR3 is TGTGCCAGCAGCTTGACCGAAGGCACAGATACGCAGTATTTT. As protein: CASSLTEGTDTQYF.

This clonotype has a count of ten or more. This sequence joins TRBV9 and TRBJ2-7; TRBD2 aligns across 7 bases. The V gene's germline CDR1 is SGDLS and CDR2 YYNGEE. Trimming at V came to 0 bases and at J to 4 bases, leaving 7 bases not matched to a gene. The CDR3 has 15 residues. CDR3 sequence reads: CASSVAAAGTYEQYF. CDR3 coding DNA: TGTGCCAGCAGCGTAGCTGCAGCGGGGACTTACGAGCAGTACTTC.

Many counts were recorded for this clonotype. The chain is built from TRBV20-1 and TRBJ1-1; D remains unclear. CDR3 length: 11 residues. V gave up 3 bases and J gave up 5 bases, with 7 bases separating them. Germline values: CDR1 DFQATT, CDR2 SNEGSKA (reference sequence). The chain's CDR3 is CSASRQTEAFF. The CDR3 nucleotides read TGCAGTGCTAGTCGGCAGACTGAAGCTTTCTTT.

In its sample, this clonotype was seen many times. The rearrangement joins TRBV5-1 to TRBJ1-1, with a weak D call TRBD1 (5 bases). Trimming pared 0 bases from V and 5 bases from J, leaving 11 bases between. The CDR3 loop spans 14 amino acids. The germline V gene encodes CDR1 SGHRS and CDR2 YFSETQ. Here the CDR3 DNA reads TGCGCCAGCAGCTTGGGGCAGGGAATAACTGAAGCTTTCTTT. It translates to CASSLGQGITEAFF.

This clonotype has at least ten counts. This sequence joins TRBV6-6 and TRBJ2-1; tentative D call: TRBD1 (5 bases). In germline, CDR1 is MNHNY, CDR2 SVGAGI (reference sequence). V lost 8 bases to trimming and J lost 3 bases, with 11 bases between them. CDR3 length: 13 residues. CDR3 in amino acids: CASGLGHYNEQFF. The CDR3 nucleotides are TGTGCCAGCGGGTTGGGGCACTACAATGAGCAGTTCTTC.

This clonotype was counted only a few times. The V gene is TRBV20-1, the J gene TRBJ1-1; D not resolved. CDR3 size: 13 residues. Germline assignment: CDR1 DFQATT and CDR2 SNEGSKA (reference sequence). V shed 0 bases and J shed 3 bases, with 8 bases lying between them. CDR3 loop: CSAREGGYTEAFF. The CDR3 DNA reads TGCAGTGCTAGAGAGGGTGGGTACACTGAAGCTTTCTTT.

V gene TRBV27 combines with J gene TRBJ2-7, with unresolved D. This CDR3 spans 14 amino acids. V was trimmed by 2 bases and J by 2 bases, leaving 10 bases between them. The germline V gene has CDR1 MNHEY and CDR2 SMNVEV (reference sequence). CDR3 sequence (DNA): TGTGCCAGCAGTTTAACCAGCCTCACCTACGAGCAGTACTTC. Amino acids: CASSLTSLTYEQYF.

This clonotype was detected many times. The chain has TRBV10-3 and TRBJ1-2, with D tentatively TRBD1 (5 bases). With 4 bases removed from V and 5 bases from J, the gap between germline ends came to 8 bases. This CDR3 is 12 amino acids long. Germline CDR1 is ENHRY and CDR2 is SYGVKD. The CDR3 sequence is CAISGGTYGYTF. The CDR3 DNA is TGTGCCATCAGTGGGGGGACGTATGGCTACACCTTC.

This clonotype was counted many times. The CDR3 coding sequence is TGCAGTGCCCCCCGGATAGCGGGCTACCAAGAGACCCAGTACTTC. Translating gives CSAPRIAGYQETQYF. This chain joins TRBV20-1 and TRBJ2-5; 7 nucleotides line up with TRBD2. Germline-derived CDR1 and CDR2 are DFQATT and SNEGSKA (reference sequence). There are 15 residues in the CDR3. After removal of 6 bases from V and 0 bases from J, the junction contained 10 bases not matched to a gene.

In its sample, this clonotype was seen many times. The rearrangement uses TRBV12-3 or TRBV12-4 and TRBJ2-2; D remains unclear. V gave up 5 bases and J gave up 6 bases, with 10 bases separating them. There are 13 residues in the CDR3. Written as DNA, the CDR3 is TGTGCCAGCAGTCCAACACGGGCCGGGGAGCTGTTTTTT. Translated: CASSPTRAGELFF.

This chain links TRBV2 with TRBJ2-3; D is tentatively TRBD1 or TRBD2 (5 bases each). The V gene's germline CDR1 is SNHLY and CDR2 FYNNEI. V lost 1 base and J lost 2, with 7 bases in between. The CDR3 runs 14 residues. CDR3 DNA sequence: TGTGCCAGCAGTGAAGGAGGGGTCACAGATACGCAGTATTTT. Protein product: CASSEGGVTDTQYF.

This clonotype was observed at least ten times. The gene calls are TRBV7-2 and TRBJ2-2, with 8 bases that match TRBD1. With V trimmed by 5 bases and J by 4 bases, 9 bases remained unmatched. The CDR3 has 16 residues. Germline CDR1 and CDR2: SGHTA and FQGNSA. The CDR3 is CASSLHRGLFTGELFF. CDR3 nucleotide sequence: TGTGCCAGCAGCCTCCACAGGGGGTTGTTCACCGGGGAGCTGTTTTTT.

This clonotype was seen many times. The CDR3 protein is CAIEGFLGTEAFF. The CDR3 DNA follows: TGTGCCATCGAGGGATTTTTGGGGACTGAAGCTTTCTTT. This chain joins TRBV10-3 and TRBJ1-1; no definite D call. Trimming removed 8 bases at V and 5 bases at J, with 15 bases between. This CDR3 contains 13 residues. Germline CDR1 ENHRY, CDR2 SYGVKD.

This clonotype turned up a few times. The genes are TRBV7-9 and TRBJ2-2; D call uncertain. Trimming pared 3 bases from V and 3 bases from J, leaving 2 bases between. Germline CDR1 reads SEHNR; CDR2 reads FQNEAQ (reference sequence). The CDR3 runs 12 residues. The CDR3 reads CASSFHTGELFF. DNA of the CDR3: TGTGCCAGCAGCTTCCACACCGGGGAGCTGTTTTTT.

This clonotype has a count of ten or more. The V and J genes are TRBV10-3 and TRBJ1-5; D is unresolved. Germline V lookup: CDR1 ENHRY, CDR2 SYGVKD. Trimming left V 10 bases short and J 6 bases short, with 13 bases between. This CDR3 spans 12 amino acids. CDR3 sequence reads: CATGRGTQPQHF. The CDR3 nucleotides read TGTGCCACCGGGCGGGGAACTCAGCCCCAGCATTTT.

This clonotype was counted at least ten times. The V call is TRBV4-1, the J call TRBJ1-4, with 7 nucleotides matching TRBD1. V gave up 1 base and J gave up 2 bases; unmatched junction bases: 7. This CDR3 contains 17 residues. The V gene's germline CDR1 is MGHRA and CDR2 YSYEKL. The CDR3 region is CASSQVTPGQTNEKLFF. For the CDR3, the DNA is TGCGCCAGCAGCCAAGTAACTCCGGGACAGACTAATGAAAAACTGTTTTTT.